These 23 T cell receptor beta chains share one sample of origin, sequenced in a study of blood T cells in healthy people across ages. A sample-barcoded 5' primer and a J-beta primer mix were used in a second PCR of roughly 6 to 12 cycles. TCRdb fed the 5' RACE reads into MiXCR, producing one record per CDR3 protein. In the table there are some 760,000 distinct CDR3 sequences, 20% to 25% of which are singletons. These same records also appear under a second study, on T cells of mothers and their children.

Sequencing used blood. These receptors were obtained from a boy aged 5-17 years in good health.

The CDR3 bases are TGTGCCAGCAGTTTACCACTAGCGGGAGGGCTCGAGCAGTACTTC. Protein sequence: CASSLPLAGGLEQYF. The chain uses TRBV28 and TRBJ2-7, with 13 bases fitting TRBD2. The V gene end was trimmed by 2 bases and the J gene end by 6 bases; junction bases not matched to a gene: 4. The CDR3 contains 15 residues. CDR1 and CDR2 from the germline V gene are MDHEN and SYDVKM.

The chain uses TRBV9 and TRBJ1-2, with TRBD1 matching 7 bases. CDR1 is SGDLS, CDR2 YYNGEE, per germline. The CDR3 contains 15 residues. The V segment lost 4 bases and the J segment 8 bases; nucleotides outside the gene matches: 14. The CDR3 DNA sequence: TGTGCCAGCAGCCCCCGACAGGGACCCGCGGAGGGCTACACCTTC. It is translated as CASSPRQGPAEGYTF.

The chain has TRBV20-1 and TRBJ2-2; D possibly corresponds to TRBD2 (5 bases). V shed 1 base and J shed 8 bases, with 11 bases lying between them. The germline gives CDR1 DFQATT, CDR2 SNEGSKA (reference sequence). CDR3 length equals 13 residues. The CDR3 is CSARVSEVGELFF. DNA for the CDR3: TGCAGTGCTAGAGTTTCGGAGGTTGGGGAGCTGTTTTTT.

The V and J genes are TRBV29-1 and TRBJ2-7, with 8 bases fitting TRBD2. There are 16 residues in the CDR3. Trimming cost V 1 base and J 5 bases; bases outside gene matches: 13. Germline V gene sequence: CDR1 SQVTM, CDR2 ANQGSEA. CDR3 DNA sequence: TGCAGCGTTGAAGCCCCCAGCGGGAGATCCCCCAACGAGCAGTACTTC. It specifies CSVEAPSGRSPNEQYF.

On this clonotype itself: Germline and junction disagree at one end, which may indicate a read error. The chain recombines TRBV6-2 or TRBV6-3 with TRBJ2-1; 9 bases align to TRBD1. Germline CDR1 reads MNHEY; CDR2 reads SVGEGT. The CDR3 covers 15 residues. The CDR3, as DNA: TGTGCCAGCAGTTACGGGACAGGGACTTTAAATGAGCGGTTCTTC. Translation: CASSYGTGTLNERFF.

This clonotype was picked up a small number of times. The chain is built from TRBV16 and TRBJ1-1, with no clear D. Germline values: CDR1 KGHSY, CDR2 FQNENV. CDR3 length: 15 residues. V lost 3 bases to trimming and J lost 5 bases, with 16 bases between them. CDR3 coding DNA: TGTGCCAGCAGCCAGGCTAACAATCAGGCTACTGAAGCTTTCTTT. The encoded protein is CASSQANNQATEAFF.

This clonotype came up a few times. The rearrangement uses TRBV3-1 and TRBJ1-1; weak D call: TRBD1 (5 bases). The ends were cut back, 4 bases at V and 3 bases at J, with 18 bases in the middle. Germline-derived CDR1 and CDR2 are LGHDT and YNNKEL (reference sequence). The length of the CDR3 is 16 residues. CDR3: CASSPRQWPPDTEAFF. CDR3 DNA: TGTGCCAGCAGCCCTCGACAGTGGCCCCCGGACACTGAAGCTTTCTTT.

This clonotype occurred a few times. The chain is built from TRBV29-1 and TRBJ2-5; tentatively, D is TRBD2 (6 bases). Between the trimmed V and J ends, which lost 0 bases and 5 bases, there was a span of 19 bases. This CDR3 has 16 amino acids. Germline CDR1 is SQVTM and CDR2 is ANQGSEA. CDR3 sequence (DNA): TGCAGCGTTGAAGATCCTAAAACGGGAGTAGGGGAGACCCAGTACTTC. As protein: CSVEDPKTGVGETQYF.

This clonotype came up a few times. The V and J genes are TRBV7-9 and TRBJ1-5; D is undetermined. CDR3 size: 12 residues. Germline V CDR1 and CDR2: SEHNR, FQNEAQ (reference sequence). V shed 4 bases and J shed 4 bases, with 5 bases lying between them. CDR3 sequence (DNA): TGTGCCAGCAGCTCCCATAATCAGCCCCAGCATTTT. It is translated as CASSSHNQPQHF.

The rearrangement links TRBV5-1 to TRBJ2-5; D unresolved. The CDR3 totals 14 residues. Germline CDR1 is SGHRS and CDR2 is YFSETQ. V lost 4 bases to trimming and J lost 7 bases, with 17 bases between them. The CDR3, as DNA: TGCGCCAGCAGCCTCGGCCCTACCCCAGGGACCCAGTACTTC. Protein product: CASSLGPTPGTQYF.

This chain uses TRBV15 with TRBJ2-1; D not resolved. V lost 0 bases and J lost 1, with 10 bases in between. Per germline, CDR1 LNHNV and CDR2 YYDKDF (reference sequence). CDR3 length: 16 residues. The CDR3 nucleotides read TGTGCCACCAGCAGAGATCTCGGATCATCCTACAATGAGCAGTTCTTC. Amino acids: CATSRDLGSSYNEQFF.

There are a few counts of this clonotype. CDR3 residues: CASSLGGGTTETQYF. CDR3 nucleotide sequence: TGTGCCAGCAGCTTGGGCGGGGGGACGACTGAGACCCAGTACTTC. This sequence joins TRBV5-6 and TRBJ2-5; 8 bases match TRBD2. Germline V gene lookup returns CDR1 SGHDT and CDR2 YYEEEE. With V trimmed by 0 bases and J by 5 bases, 6 bases remained unmatched. The CDR3 covers 15 residues.

J is TRBJ2-3 and V is TRBV7-9; TRBD2 agrees at 10 bases. V shed 3 bases and J 5 bases; nucleotides not matched to a gene: 2. Germline CDR1 reads SEHNR; CDR2 reads FQNEAQ (reference sequence). The CDR3 contains 14 residues. CDR3 in amino acids: CASSFQREGDTQYF. CDR3 coding DNA: TGTGCCAGCAGCTTCCAGCGGGAGGGAGATACGCAGTATTTT. The full variable domain, in which reference TRBV7-9 and TRBJ2-3 provide the parts outside the CDR3, is DTGVSQNPRHKITKRGQNVTFRCDPISEHNRLYWYRQTLGQGPEFLTYFQNEAQLEKSRLLSDRFSAERPKGSFSTLEIQRTEQGDSAMYLCASSFQREGDTQYFGPGTRLTVL.

The chain carries TRBV5-1 and TRBJ2-1, with a tentative D call TRBD2 (5 bases). Germline CDR1 is SGHRS and CDR2 is YFSETQ. The germline V and J ends were trimmed by 4 bases and 3 bases, with 11 bases remaining between them. The CDR3 totals 14 residues. CDR3 sequence: CASSPPGIYNEQFF. The CDR3 bases are TGCGCCAGCAGCCCGCCGGGGATCTACAATGAGCAGTTCTTC.

J is TRBJ1-4 and V is TRBV9; D call uncertain. Trimming removed 0 bases at V and 6 bases at J, with 12 bases between. CDR1 is SGDLS, CDR2 YYNGEE, per germline. The CDR3 is 15 amino acids. The CDR3 DNA reads as TGTGCCAGCAGCGTAGAAGCGGACGTGGATGAAAAACTGTTTTTT. This translates into CASSVEADVDEKLFF.

This clonotype was observed a few times. The V gene is TRBV24-1, the J gene TRBJ2-1, with 8 bases aligning to TRBD1. With V trimmed by 4 bases and J by 9 bases, 4 bases remained unmatched. CDR1 is KGHDR, CDR2 SFDVKD, per germline. The CDR3 length is 13 residues. DNA of the CDR3: TGTGCCACCAGTGACTGGACAGGGAGTGAGCAGTTCTTC. This translates into CATSDWTGSEQFF.

This clonotype was detected ten times or more. The chain recombines TRBV24-1 with TRBJ2-3, with 7 positions matching TRBD1. CDR3 length: 16 residues. Looked up from germline, CDR1 is KGHDR and CDR2 is SFDVKD. Losses at the gene ends were 4 bases for V and 2 bases for J; bases not matched to a gene: 8. The CDR3 nucleotides read TGTGCCACCAGTGACCCGGGACAGCTTTACACAGATACGCAGTATTTT. This codes for CATSDPGQLYTDTQYF.

This clonotype was seen more than once but under ten times. The V call is TRBV29-1, the J call TRBJ1-2; D is uncertain. This CDR3 is built from 14 residues. V dropped 4 bases and J dropped 4 bases, with 16 bases sitting between them. Per the germline V gene, CDR1 is SQVTM and CDR2 is ANQGSEA. The CDR3 DNA reads as TGCAGCGTTGTAGGTTCAGTCGAATCCTATGGCTACACCTTC. Residues: CSVVGSVESYGYTF.

This sequence joins TRBV28 and TRBJ2-5, with D maybe TRBD2 (5 bases). The J call could be wrong; TRBJ2-1 is a better fit for the DNA end. Germline V lookup: CDR1 MDHEN, CDR2 SYDVKM. The CDR3 is made up of 16 amino acids. The CDR3 region is CASSPMGERGNNEQFF. The CDR3 DNA follows: TGTGCCAGCAGCCCTATGGGAGAGAGAGGCAACAATGAGCAGTTCTTC.

The chain uses TRBV12-3 or TRBV12-4 and TRBJ2-1; D possibly corresponds to TRBD2 (6 bases). The length of the CDR3 is 13 residues. Trimming removed 6 bases at V and 8 bases at J, with 14 bases between. DNA for the CDR3: TGTGCCAGCAGGCGACTAGTTGCCGATGAGCAGTTCTTC. This encodes CASRRLVADEQFF.

This clonotype turned up a few times. The rearrangement joins TRBV5-1 to TRBJ2-5; a possible D gene is TRBD2 (6 bases). V lost 6 bases to trimming and J lost 2 bases, with 20 bases between them. This CDR3 comprises 16 residues. Germline CDR1 and CDR2: SGHRS and YFSETQ. CDR3 sequence (DNA): TGCGCCAGCACCCGAACCGGGGGAGTCGTTCAAGAGACCCAGTACTTC. It codes for CASTRTGGVVQETQYF.

This clonotype was seen a handful of times. The chain has TRBV7-9 and TRBJ1-4; D call uncertain. Trimming cost V 5 bases and J 0 bases, with 10 bases left between them. The germline gives CDR1 SEHNR, CDR2 FQNEAQ (reference sequence). This CDR3 has 15 residues. CDR3 amino acids: CASSPTFATNEKLFF. CDR3 coding DNA: TGTGCCAGCAGCCCGACATTTGCAACTAATGAAAAACTGTTTTTT. The variable domain in full, completed from reference TRBV7-9 and TRBJ1-4, reads DTGVSQNPRHKITKRGQNVTFRCDPISEHNRLYWYRQTLGQGPEFLTYFQNEAQLEKSRLLSDRFSAERPKGSFSTLEIQRTEQGDSAMYLCASSPTFATNEKLFFGSGTQLSVL.

The genes are TRBV6-6 and TRBJ2-1; a weak D match, TRBD2 (5 bases). The CDR3 consists of 11 residues. The V gene's germline CDR1 is MNHNY and CDR2 SVGAGI (reference sequence). Trimming pared 6 bases from V and 9 bases from J, leaving 9 bases between. CDR3 sequence: CASRSGIEQFF. The DNA of the CDR3 is TGTGCCAGCAGGTCCGGGATTGAGCAGTTCTTC.